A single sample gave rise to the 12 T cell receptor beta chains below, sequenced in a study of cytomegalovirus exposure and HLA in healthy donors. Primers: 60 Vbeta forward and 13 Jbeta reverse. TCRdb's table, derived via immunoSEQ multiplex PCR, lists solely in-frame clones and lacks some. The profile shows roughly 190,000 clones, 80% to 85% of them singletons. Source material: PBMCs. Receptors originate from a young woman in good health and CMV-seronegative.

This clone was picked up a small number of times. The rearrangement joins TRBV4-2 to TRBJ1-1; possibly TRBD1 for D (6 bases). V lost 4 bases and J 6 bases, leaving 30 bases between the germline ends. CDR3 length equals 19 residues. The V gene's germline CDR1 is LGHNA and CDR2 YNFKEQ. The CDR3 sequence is CASSRGQDDGWVGAAEAFF. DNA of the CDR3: TGTGCCAGCAGCCGGGGGCAGGATGATGGCTGGGTGGGAGCCGCTGAAGCTTTCTTT.

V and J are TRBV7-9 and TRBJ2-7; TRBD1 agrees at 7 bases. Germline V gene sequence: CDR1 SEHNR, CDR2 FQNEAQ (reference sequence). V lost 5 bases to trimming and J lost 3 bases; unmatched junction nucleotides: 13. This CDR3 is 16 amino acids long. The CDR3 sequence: CASSEIWGQSLYEQYF. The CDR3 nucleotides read TGTGCCAGCAGCGAAATATGGGGACAGAGCCTCTACGAGCAGTACTTC.

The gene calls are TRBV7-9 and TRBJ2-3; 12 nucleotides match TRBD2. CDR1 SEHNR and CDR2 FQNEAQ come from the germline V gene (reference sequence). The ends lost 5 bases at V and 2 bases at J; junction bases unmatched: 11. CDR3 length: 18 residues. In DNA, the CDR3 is TGTGCCAGCAGCGATAGGACTAGCGGGATTGGGACCACAGATACGCAGTATTTT. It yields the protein CASSDRTSGIGTTDTQYF.

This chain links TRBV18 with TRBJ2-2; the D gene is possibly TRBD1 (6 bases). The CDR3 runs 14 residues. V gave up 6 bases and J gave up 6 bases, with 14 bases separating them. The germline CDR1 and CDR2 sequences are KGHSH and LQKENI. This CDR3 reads CASSATGLAGELFF. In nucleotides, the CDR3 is TGTGCCAGCTCGGCCACAGGGTTGGCCGGGGAGCTGTTTTTT.

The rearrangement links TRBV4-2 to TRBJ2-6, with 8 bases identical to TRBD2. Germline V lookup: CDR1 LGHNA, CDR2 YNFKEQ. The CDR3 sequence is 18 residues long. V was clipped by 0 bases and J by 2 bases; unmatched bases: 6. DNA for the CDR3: TGTGCCAGCAGCCAAGAAGCGGGAGTGGTGGCTGGGGCCAACGTCCTGACTTTC. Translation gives CASSQEAGVVAGANVLTF.

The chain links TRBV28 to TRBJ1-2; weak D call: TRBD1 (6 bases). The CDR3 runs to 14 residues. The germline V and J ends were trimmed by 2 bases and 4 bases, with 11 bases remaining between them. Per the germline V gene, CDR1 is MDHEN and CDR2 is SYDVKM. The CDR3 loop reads CASSLRGGAYGYTF. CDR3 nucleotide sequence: TGTGCCAGCAGTTTACGAGGGGGTGCCTATGGCTACACCTTC.

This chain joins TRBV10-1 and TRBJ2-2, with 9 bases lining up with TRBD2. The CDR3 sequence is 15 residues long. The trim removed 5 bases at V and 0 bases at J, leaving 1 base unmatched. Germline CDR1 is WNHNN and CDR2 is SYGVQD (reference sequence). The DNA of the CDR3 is TGCGCCAGCAGTAGACTAGCGGCGAACACCGGGGAGCTGTTTTTT. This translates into CASSRLAANTGELFF.

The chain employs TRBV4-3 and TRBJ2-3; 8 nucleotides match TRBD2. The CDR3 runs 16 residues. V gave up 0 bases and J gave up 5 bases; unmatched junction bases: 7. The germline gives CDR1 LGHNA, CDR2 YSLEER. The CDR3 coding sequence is TGCGCCAGCAGCCAAGAAGTTAGCGGGACGGTAGATACGCAGTATTTT. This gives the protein CASSQEVSGTVDTQYF.

Here the CDR3 DNA reads TGTGCCAGCAGCTTAGTTCTAGGTCAGCATGAGCAGTTCTTC. Amino acid sequence: CASSLVLGQHEQFF. The chain joins TRBV7-9 to TRBJ2-1; no clear D gene. The CDR3 loop spans 14 amino acids. From germline, CDR1 is SEHNR and CDR2 FQNEAQ (reference sequence). V was clipped by 1 base and J by 8 bases, with 12 bases between them.

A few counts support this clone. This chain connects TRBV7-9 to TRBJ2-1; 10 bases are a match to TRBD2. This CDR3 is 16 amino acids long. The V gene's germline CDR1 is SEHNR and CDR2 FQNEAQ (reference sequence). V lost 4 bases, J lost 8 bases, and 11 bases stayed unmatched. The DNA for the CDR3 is TGTGCCAGCAGCTCATGGAATTCTAGCGGGAGACATGAGCAGTTCTTC. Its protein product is CASSSWNSSGRHEQFF.

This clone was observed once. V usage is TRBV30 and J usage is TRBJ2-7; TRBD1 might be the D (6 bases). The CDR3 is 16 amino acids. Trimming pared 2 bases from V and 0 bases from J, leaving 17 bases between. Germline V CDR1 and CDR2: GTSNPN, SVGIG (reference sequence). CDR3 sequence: CAWSWGLMQFSYEQYF. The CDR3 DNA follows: TGTGCCTGGAGTTGGGGGCTGATGCAATTCTCCTACGAGCAGTACTTC.

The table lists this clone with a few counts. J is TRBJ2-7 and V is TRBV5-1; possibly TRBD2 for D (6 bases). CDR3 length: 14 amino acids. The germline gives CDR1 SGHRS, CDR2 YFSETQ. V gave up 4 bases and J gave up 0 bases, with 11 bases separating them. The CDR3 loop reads CASSRDFDSYEQYF. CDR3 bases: TGCGCCAGCAGCCGGGACTTTGACTCCTACGAGCAGTACTTC.